This TCR beta chain was documented in a study of early T cells in non-severe SARS-CoV-2 infection. Study background: RNA in bulk from unsorted whole blood was sequenced, and chains were unpaired.

Notes on the study in general: Matching results from VDJdb favored anti-spike CD8 responses, leaving private and CD4 specificities undetected.

Individually, cDNA molecules had unique molecular identifiers attached to them. TCRdb fed the 5' RACE reads into MiXCR, producing one record per CDR3 protein. The sample yields about 15,000 distinct CDR3 sequences, about 5.4% seen once. The CDR3 totals 18 residues. Germline V gene data show CDR1 as LGHNA and CDR2 as YNFKEQ. The V gene end was trimmed by 5 bases and the J gene end by 2 bases; junction bases not matched to a gene: 14. As to this clonotype: The antigen is undetermined.

The chain has TRBV4-2 and TRBJ2-5; 10 nucleotides agree with TRBD2. The sample was whole blood, taken at baseline. The source is an adult who was a healthcare worker with PCR-confirmed SARS-CoV-2 infection or an uninfected control (not recorded which). The CDR3 coding sequence is TGTGCCAGCAGCTTACTTTCGGCCAGCGGGGGGGGGCAAGAGACCCAGTACTTC. It specifies CASSLLSASGGGQETQYF.